This T cell receptor beta chain was retrieved from a study of blood T cell repertoires in COVID-19. Overall study context: T cells, B-cell-depleted T cells, or PBMCs supplied cDNA or gDNA.

The protocol was immunoSEQ multiplex PCR, while the TCRdb copy is restricted to in-frame clones and leaves out a portion. The sample lists some 100,000 clones, about 74% seen once, with 6.2% in the top ten. V was pared by 4 bases and J by 1 base, with 9 bases between. The CDR3 is 14 amino acids. Germline lookup yields CDR1 LNHNV and CDR2 YYDKDF (reference sequence). The chain carries TRBV15 and TRBJ2-3; TRBD1 is a possible D gene (5 bases). Source material: peripheral blood. This sequence originates from a man in his 70s with acute or convalescent COVID-19. The CDR3 protein is CATSKGFGTDTQYF. DNA of the CDR3: TGTGCCACCAGCAAGGGGTTCGGCACAGATACGCAGTATTTT.